A selection of T cell receptor beta chains follows, all from one sample in a study of blood T cell repertoires in COVID-19. Measured with immunoSEQ multiplex PCR; TCRdb has only the in-frame clones, and not every one. The sample holds about 190,000 clones; 84% are singletons and the top ten take around 21%. Sequences were obtained from peripheral blood. All receptors derive from a human donor in a cohort sampled during active COVID-19. CDR3s include the opening cysteine and the closing phenylalanine or tryptophan. D genes are given only for firm matches. Expanded clones get a size class; other rows say once, few or many, or leave the size out.

clone_size | j_call | v_call | d_call | cdr3_aa | cdr3_nt
NA | TRBJ2-3 | TRBV10-3 | NA | CAIGAGGPDTQYF | TGTGCCATCGGCGCAGGGGGGCCAGATACGCAGTATTTT
once | TRBJ2-5 | TRBV5-1 | TRBD2 | CASSPIAGQETQYF | TGCGCCAGCAGCCCTATAGCGGGGCAAGAGACCCAGTACTTC
NA | TRBJ2-4 | TRBV19 | NA | CASSDGTVAKNIQYF | TGTGCCAGTAGTGATGGGACTGTAGCCAAAAACATTCAGTACTTC
few | TRBJ2-5 | TRBV3-1/TRBV3-2 | NA | CASSQENSGLLWTRETQYF | TGTGCCAGCAGCCAAGAGAATTCGGGCCTACTATGGACACGGGAGACCCAGTACTTC
NA | TRBJ1-4 | TRBV7-9 | TRBD1 | CASSPSRGRLNEKLFF | TGTGCCAGCAGCCCTAGCAGGGGGCGACTCAATGAAAAACTGTTTTTT
NA | TRBJ2-2 | TRBV30 | TRBD1 | CAWSVRGQSNTGELFF | TGTGCCTGGAGTGTACGGGGACAGTCGAACACCGGGGAGCTGTTTTTT
few | TRBJ1-2 | TRBV6-5 | TRBD1 | CATQGQGSGYTF | TGTGCCACCCAGGGACAGGGCTCTGGCTACACCTTC
NA | TRBJ1-2 | TRBV12-3/TRBV12-4 | NA | CASQYSQGYGYTF | TGTGCCAGCCAATACTCGCAGGGGTATGGCTACACCTTC
NA | TRBJ1-1 | TRBV7-9 | TRBD1 | CASSRTGEAFF | TGTGCCAGCAGCCGGACAGGTGAAGCTTTCTTT
NA | TRBJ2-1 | TRBV2 | TRBD2 | CASSEGSAGRGDEQFF | TGTGCCAGCAGTGAGGGTTCTGCGGGACGGGGGGATGAGCAGTTCTTC
NA | TRBJ2-3 | TRBV2 | NA | CASKRLVQDTQYF | TGTGCCAGCAAAAGACTAGTTCAAGATACGCAGTATTTT
NA | TRBJ1-6 | TRBV7-9 | NA | CASSTTGYETPLHF | TGTGCCAGCAGCACAACAGGGTACGAGACACCCCTCCACTTT
NA | TRBJ1-6 | TRBV29-1 | TRBD1 | CSVVPTRDREGSYNSPLHF | TGCAGCGTTGTTCCCACCCGGGACAGGGAAGGCTCCTATAATTCACCCCTCCACTTT
once | TRBJ2-1 | TRBV5-1 | TRBD1 | CASSADRELYNEQFF | TGCGCCAGCAGCGCGGACAGGGAATTATACAATGAGCAGTTCTTC
once | TRBJ1-1 | TRBV28 | NA | CASSSGRGRTEAFF | TGTGCCAGCAGCTCTGGAAGGGGAAGAACTGAAGCTTTCTTT
NA | TRBJ2-2 | TRBV2 | TRBD2 | CASRGLAGGDGELFF | TGTGCCAGCAGAGGACTAGCGGGAGGCGACGGGGAGCTGTTTTTT
once | TRBJ1-4 | TRBV24-1 | TRBD1 | CATSEGTGVGEKLFF | TGTGCCACCAGTGAGGGGACAGGGGTTGGCGAAAAACTGTTTTTT
NA | TRBJ1-1 | TRBV14 | NA | CASSQAGLMNTEAFF | TGTGCCAGCAGCCAGGCAGGGCTCATGAACACTGAAGCTTTCTTT
NA | TRBJ1-3 | TRBV7-2 | NA | CASSLGPPGSGNTIYF | TGTGCCAGCAGCTTGGGGCCTCCGGGCTCTGGAAACACCATATATTTT
NA | TRBJ2-5 | TRBV5-4 | TRBD1 | CASSQTGEETQYF | TGTGCCAGCAGCCAAACAGGGGAAGAGACCCAGTACTTC
NA | TRBJ2-1 | TRBV10-2 | TRBD2 | CASSYGLAGVHNEQFF | TGCGCCAGCAGTTATGGACTAGCGGGAGTTCACAATGAGCAGTTCTTC
NA | TRBJ1-2 | TRBV9 | NA | CASSPLTSGDGYTF | TGTGCCAGCAGCCCCTTGACCTCCGGGGATGGCTACACCTTC
NA | TRBJ2-3 | TRBV5-1 | NA | CASSSRTPTDTQYF | TGCGCCAGCAGCTCTAGGACACCCACAGATACGCAGTATTTT
NA | TRBJ1-2 | TRBV6-1 | NA | CASSDPFDSQSYGYTF | TGTGCCAGCAGTGACCCCTTTGACTCTCAGAGCTATGGCTACACCTTC
NA | TRBJ2-1 | TRBV3-1/TRBV3-2 | TRBD2 | CASSGRLAGGHIEQFF | TGTGCCAGCAGCGGCCGGCTAGCGGGAGGGCACATTGAGCAGTTCTTC
NA | TRBJ2-2 | TRBV11-3 | TRBD2 | CASIGLAGANTGELFF | TGTGCCAGCATCGGACTAGCGGGGGCGAACACCGGGGAGCTGTTTTTT